This entry lists 23 T cell receptor beta chains sequenced from one sample in a study of human T cells and chemical hapten exposure. Individual cDNA molecules (in the library) carried attached unique molecular identifiers. TCRdb ran MiXCR on the reads and lists one entry per CDR3 protein. The table lists 95,000 to 150,000 distinct CDR3 sequences, 8.5% to 9% of them singletons. Unfractionated whole blood yielded the extracted total RNA. Sequenced sample: whole blood. These receptors came from a human donor in good health. Some clones in this sample may be carry-over from other donors' samples.

This clonotype was detected many times. The V call is TRBV6-5, the J call TRBJ1-2; D gene unclear. V lost 2 bases to trimming and J lost 7 bases, with 8 bases between them. The germline gives CDR1 MNHEY, CDR2 SVGAGI. The CDR3 is 12 residues long. This chain's CDR3 is CASSYEGFGYTF. The CDR3, as DNA: TGTGCCAGCAGTTACGAGGGATTTGGCTACACCTTC.

DNA of the CDR3: TGTGCCAGCAGTGAATTACCAGCCGGGTCCAAAAACATTCAGTACTTC. Translated, it gives CASSELPAGSKNIQYF. The V and J genes are TRBV6-1 and TRBJ2-4, with unresolved D. The CDR3 is made up of 16 amino acids. V shed 2 bases and J shed 2 bases, with 13 bases lying between them. CDR1 is MNHNS and CDR2 is SASEGT in the germline V gene.

This clonotype was seen a few times. The chain employs TRBV2 and TRBJ2-2; weak D call: TRBD2 (5 bases). The germline V gene has CDR1 SNHLY and CDR2 FYNNEI. The CDR3 has 15 residues. Deletions cut 4 bases from V and 6 bases from J, with 15 bases between. CDR3 in amino acids: CASSGLLGSAGELFF. DNA for the CDR3: TGTGCCAGCAGTGGCCTACTAGGATCCGCCGGGGAGCTGTTTTTT.

The V gene is TRBV3-1, the J gene TRBJ2-1, with D maybe TRBD2 (5 bases). This CDR3 comprises 15 residues. CDR1 is LGHDT, CDR2 YNNKEL, per germline (reference sequence). The V end was cut by 1 base, the J end by 12 bases, with 19 bases between. CDR3 nucleotide sequence: TGTGCCAGCAGCCAAGGGGGAGAAGGGAGCTCGGGGCAGTTCTTC. Amino acids: CASSQGGEGSSGQFF.

This clonotype was counted at least ten times. V and J are TRBV18 and TRBJ2-3; no reliable D call. This CDR3 is built from 12 residues. Trimming removed 2 bases from V and 5 bases from J, with 5 bases in between. CDR1 is KGHSH, CDR2 LQKENI, per germline. CDR3 nucleotides: TGTGCCAGCTCACCAACCGGAGATACGCAGTATTTT. It translates to CASSPTGDTQYF.

This clonotype has just a few counts. CDR3: CSERSLSGANVLTF. DNA for the CDR3: TGCAGCGAGCGGTCCCTCTCTGGGGCCAACGTCCTGACTTTC. The J gene is TRBJ2-6, the V gene TRBV29-1; maybe TRBD2 (5 bases). The V gene lost 7 bases and the J gene lost 0 bases, with 10 bases spanning the gap. The CDR3 has 14 residues. Germline CDR1 SQVTM, CDR2 ANQGSEA.

In this sample, this clonotype turned up many times. This chain joins TRBV7-6 and TRBJ1-2; D might be TRBD1 (5 bases). Germline values: CDR1 SGHVS, CDR2 FNYEAQ. The CDR3 sequence is 15 residues long. V shed 5 bases and J shed 8 bases, with 21 bases lying between them. CDR3 DNA sequence: TGTGCCAGCAGCCCCGGGACTTCCAGTTTTGGGGGCTACACCTTC. The encoded protein is CASSPGTSSFGGYTF.

The chain recombines TRBV27 with TRBJ2-7; D gene ambiguous. This CDR3 contains 12 residues. CDR1 is MNHEY and CDR2 is SMNVEV in the germline V gene (reference sequence). Trimming removed 8 bases from V and 0 bases from J, with 8 bases in between. CDR3 loop: CASQNTSYEQYF. CDR3 coding DNA: TGTGCCAGCCAGAATACCTCCTACGAGCAGTACTTC.

The chain carries TRBV20-1 and TRBJ1-2; the match to TRBD1 covers 9 bases. Germline CDR1 reads DFQATT; CDR2 reads SNEGSKA (reference sequence). The junction had 11 bases not matched to a gene; V was cut back by 2 bases and J by 4 bases. This CDR3 has 16 amino acids. CDR3 amino acids: CSARSVAGTGTYGYTF. CDR3 bases: TGCAGTGCTAGATCGGTAGCCGGGACAGGGACCTATGGCTACACCTTC.

The chain recombines TRBV4-1 with TRBJ2-5; 8 nucleotides align to TRBD2. The CDR3 runs to 16 residues. With V trimmed by 3 bases and J by 2 bases, 8 bases remained unmatched. Germline V gene data show CDR1 as MGHRA and CDR2 as YSYEKL. The CDR3, as DNA: TGCGCCAGCAGCCAGGGCGGGGGGCTGAAACAAGAGACCCAGTACTTC. This sequence encodes CASSQGGGLKQETQYF.

This chain joins TRBV27 and TRBJ2-7, with D tentatively TRBD2 (7 bases). The CDR3 covers 13 residues. With 3 bases removed from V and 7 bases from J, the gap between germline ends came to 13 bases. Per the germline V gene, CDR1 is MNHEY and CDR2 is SMNVEV (reference sequence). This CDR3 is CASSFSGGSEQYF. The DNA for the CDR3 is TGTGCCAGCAGTTTTTCGGGGGGCAGTGAGCAGTACTTC.

With regard to this clonotype: Sequence at one end of the junction differs from germline and may be a read error. Here the CDR3 reads CASSLVAGQIPGELFF. CDR3 bases: TGTGCCAGCAGTTTGGTGGCCGGACAGATTCCCGGGGAGCTGTTTTTT. J is TRBJ2-2 and V is TRBV5-4; perhaps TRBD1 as D (6 bases). The CDR3 runs 16 residues. Germline CDR1 SGHNT, CDR2 YYREEE (reference sequence).

This clonotype occurred many times. The chain recombines TRBV13 with TRBJ2-3; D remains unclear. The ends were cut back, 3 bases at V and 2 bases at J, with 0 bases in the middle. Germline V gene lookup returns CDR1 PRHDT and CDR2 FYEKMQ (reference sequence). The CDR3 contains 11 residues. CDR3 DNA: TGTGCCAGCAGCTTCACAGATACGCAGTATTTT. Its protein product is CASSFTDTQYF.

This clonotype was picked up many times. This chain joins TRBV12-5 and TRBJ1-5, with D maybe TRBD1 (5 bases). The V gene lost 6 bases and the J gene lost 2 bases, with 14 bases spanning the gap. Germline CDR1 is LGHNT and CDR2 is FRNRAP. The CDR3 spans 15 residues. The CDR3 sequence: CASGGPTLGNQPQHF. As DNA, the CDR3 is TGTGCTAGTGGGGGGCCGACGTTGGGCAATCAGCCCCAGCATTTT.

This clonotype has a count of ten or more. The CDR3 protein is CSARESQGLGQPQHF. The CDR3 region has the DNA TGCAGTGCTAGGGAGAGTCAGGGTTTAGGTCAGCCCCAGCATTTT. This chain uses TRBV20-1 with TRBJ1-5, with D tentatively TRBD1 (5 bases). Per the germline V gene, CDR1 is DFQATT and CDR2 is SNEGSKA (reference sequence). The CDR3 runs to 15 residues. V was shortened by 3 bases and J by 6 bases, with 18 bases between the two germline ends.

This clonotype was seen only a few times. The V call is TRBV4-2, the J call TRBJ1-6, with TRBD1 as a possible D gene (6 bases). CDR1 is LGHNA, CDR2 YNFKEQ, per germline. The CDR3 spans 17 residues. V lost 0 bases and J lost 6, with 15 bases in between. CDR3 DNA sequence: TGTGCCAGCAGCCAAGAACTTGGACAGCCTTCTAATTCACCCCTCCACTTT. It yields the protein CASSQELGQPSNSPLHF.

This clonotype was picked up a small number of times. This chain joins TRBV12-3 or TRBV12-4 and TRBJ2-2; 7 bases are a match to TRBD1. The CDR3 has 14 residues. The junction had 6 bases not matched to a gene; V was cut back by 5 bases and J by 6 bases. This CDR3 is CASSNRQGPGELFF. CDR3 bases: TGTGCCAGCAGTAACCGACAGGGTCCCGGGGAGCTGTTTTTT.

This clonotype was seen repeatedly, ten times or more. CDR3 region: CASSPGQNQPQHF. The CDR3 DNA sequence: TGTGCCAGCAGTCCCGGACAGAATCAGCCCCAGCATTTT. The chain recombines TRBV27 with TRBJ1-5; possible D gene TRBD1, 6 bases. V dropped 5 bases and J dropped 4 bases, with 9 bases sitting between them. The germline gives CDR1 MNHEY, CDR2 SMNVEV (reference sequence). The CDR3 contains 13 residues.

The chain uses TRBV7-3 and TRBJ2-1; 9 bases line up with TRBD1. This CDR3 has 18 residues. Germline-derived CDR1 and CDR2 are SGHTA and FQGTGA. V was pared by 0 bases and J by 0 bases, with 6 bases of the junction left unmatched. CDR3 amino acids: CASSLTQGARGSYNEQFF. In DNA form, the CDR3 reads TGTGCCAGCAGCTTAACACAGGGGGCTCGGGGCTCCTACAATGAGCAGTTCTTC.

The V and J genes are TRBV12-3 or TRBV12-4 and TRBJ1-2; 7 bases match TRBD1. V lost 6 bases to trimming and J lost 4 bases; unmatched junction nucleotides: 8. The CDR3 consists of 14 residues. For the CDR3, the DNA is TGTGCCAGCAGCCTGGGGGGACAGAGCTATGGCTACACCTTC. Translated, it gives CASSLGGQSYGYTF.

The V and J genes are TRBV11-2 and TRBJ2-5; 9 nucleotides align to TRBD1. CDR3 length equals 16 residues. Germline values: CDR1 SGHAT, CDR2 FQNNGV. The trim removed 6 bases at V and 2 bases at J, leaving 10 bases unmatched. The DNA of the CDR3 is TGTGCCAGCAGACATCCGGGACAGGGATCTCAAGAGACCCAGTACTTC. The encoded protein is CASRHPGQGSQETQYF. The variable domain in full, completed from reference TRBV11-2 and TRBJ2-5, reads EAGVAQSPRYKIIEKRQSVAFWCNPISGHATLYWYQQILGQGPKLLIQFQNNGVVDDSQLPKDRFSAERLKGVDSTLKIQPAKLEDSAVYLCASRHPGQGSQETQYFGPGTRLLVL.

This clonotype came up a few times. The J gene is TRBJ1-5, the V gene TRBV27; D is undetermined. Germline-derived CDR1 and CDR2 are MNHEY and SMNVEV (reference sequence). The CDR3 has 15 amino acids. Trimming removed 1 base at V and 1 base at J, with 8 bases between. CDR3 sequence: CASSLLGNSNQPQHF. The CDR3 region has the DNA TGTGCCAGCAGTTTATTGGGGAACAGCAATCAGCCCCAGCATTTT.

The chain employs TRBV11-2 and TRBJ2-4; 10 nucleotides agree with TRBD1. V was pared by 5 bases and J by 6 bases, with 10 bases of the junction left unmatched. This CDR3 is 16 amino acids long. In germline, CDR1 is SGHAT, CDR2 FQNNGV. The CDR3 spells CASSLLTGGSGNIQYF. The CDR3 DNA follows: TGTGCCAGCAGCCTGTTGACAGGGGGCTCGGGAAACATTCAGTACTTC.